This TCR beta chain derives from a study of T cells expressing NK-cell markers. Background on the study: In the group of eight sequenced donors, seven were HCMV-seropositive and one was seronegative. Whole-study results and caveats: The contribution of dominant NKG2C+ clonotypes to CD8+ T cells in five to seven donors was 1.0-7.0%. There were a handful of donors in whom these clonotypes also led the CD3+CD56-NKG2C+ fraction.

The CDR3 is 17 amino acids. Germline CDR1 reads MNHEY; CDR2 reads SVGEGT. Turning to this clonotype: Its antigen is not known.

It was by 5'RACE template switching with UMIs that TCR beta cDNA was made. TCRdb re-called the 5' RACE reads and gives one entry per CDR3 protein, without DNA. The sample spans about 400,000 distinct CDR3 sequences; the ten largest clones claim around a tenth. The sample comprised blood T cells: a sorted CD56 or NKG2C T cell subset, CD4+ or CD8+ T cells, or bulk PBMC T cells (not recorded which). This chain connects TRBV6-2 or TRBV6-3 to TRBJ2-1; lacking DNA, the TRBD2 call made by TCRdb goes unchecked. The receptor was derived from a woman aged 50 to 60 in good health. The CDR3 here is CASSYHGTSGRGNEQFF.